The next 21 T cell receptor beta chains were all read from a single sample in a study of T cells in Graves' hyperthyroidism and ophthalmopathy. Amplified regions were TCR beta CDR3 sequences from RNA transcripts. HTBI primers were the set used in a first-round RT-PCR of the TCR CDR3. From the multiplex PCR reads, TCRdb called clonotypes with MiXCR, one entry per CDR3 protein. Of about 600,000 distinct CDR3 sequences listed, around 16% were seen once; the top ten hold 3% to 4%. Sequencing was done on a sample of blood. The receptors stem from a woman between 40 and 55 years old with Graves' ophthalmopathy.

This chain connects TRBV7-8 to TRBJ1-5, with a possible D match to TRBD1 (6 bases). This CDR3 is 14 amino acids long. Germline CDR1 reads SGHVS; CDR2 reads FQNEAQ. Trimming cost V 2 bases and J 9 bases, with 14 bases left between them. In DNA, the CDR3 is TGTGCCAGCAGCTTAACGGCGGAGGGGGGGCCCCAGCATTTT. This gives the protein CASSLTAEGGPQHF.

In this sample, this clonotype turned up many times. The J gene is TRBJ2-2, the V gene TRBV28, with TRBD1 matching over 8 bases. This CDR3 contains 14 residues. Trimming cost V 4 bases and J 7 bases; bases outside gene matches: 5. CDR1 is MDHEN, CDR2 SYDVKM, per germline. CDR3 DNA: TGTGCCAGCAGTTCCGGACAGGGTAGCGGGGAGCTGTTTTTT. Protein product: CASSSGQGSGELFF. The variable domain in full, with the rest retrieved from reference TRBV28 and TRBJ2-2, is DVKVTQSSRYLVKRTGEKVFLECVQDMDHENMFWYRQDPGLGLRLIYFSYDVKMKEKGDIPEGYSVSREKKERFSLILESASTNQTSMYLCASSSGQGSGELFFGEGSRLTVL.

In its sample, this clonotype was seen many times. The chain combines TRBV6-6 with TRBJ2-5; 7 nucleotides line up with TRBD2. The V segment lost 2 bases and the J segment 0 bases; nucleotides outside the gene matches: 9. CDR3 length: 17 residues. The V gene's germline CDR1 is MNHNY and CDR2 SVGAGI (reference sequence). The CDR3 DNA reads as TGTGCCAGCAGTTACCAATCGACTAGCCCGTACCAAGAGACCCAGTACTTC. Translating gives CASSYQSTSPYQETQYF.

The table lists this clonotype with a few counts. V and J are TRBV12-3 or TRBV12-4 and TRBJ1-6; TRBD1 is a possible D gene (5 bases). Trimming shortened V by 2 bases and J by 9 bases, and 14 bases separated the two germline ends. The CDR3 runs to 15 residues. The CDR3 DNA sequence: TGTGCCAGCAGTTTACACCAGGGTATTGGTTCACCCCTCCACTTT. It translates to CASSLHQGIGSPLHF.

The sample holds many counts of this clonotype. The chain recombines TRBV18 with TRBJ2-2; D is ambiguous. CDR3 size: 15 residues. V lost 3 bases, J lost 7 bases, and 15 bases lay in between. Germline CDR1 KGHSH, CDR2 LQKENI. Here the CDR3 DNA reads TGTGCCAGCTCACCGATAACAGAGCCCTTCGGGGAGCTGTTTTTT. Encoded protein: CASSPITEPFGELFF.

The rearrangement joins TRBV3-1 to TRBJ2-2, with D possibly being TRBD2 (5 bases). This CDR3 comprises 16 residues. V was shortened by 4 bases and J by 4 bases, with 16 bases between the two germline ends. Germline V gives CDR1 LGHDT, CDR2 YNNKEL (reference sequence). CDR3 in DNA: TGTGCCAGCAGCCTATGGCGGGCGCCGGGCACCGGGGAGCTGTTTTTT. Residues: CASSLWRAPGTGELFF.

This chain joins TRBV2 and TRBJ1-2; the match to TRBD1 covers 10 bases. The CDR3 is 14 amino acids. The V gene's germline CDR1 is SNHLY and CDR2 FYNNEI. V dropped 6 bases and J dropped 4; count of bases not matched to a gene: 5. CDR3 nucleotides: TGTGCCAGCAGGGAGACAGGGGGCGGCTATGGCTACACCTTC. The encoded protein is CASRETGGGYGYTF. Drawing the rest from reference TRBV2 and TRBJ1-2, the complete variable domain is EPEVTQTPSHQVTQMGQEVILRCVPISNHLYFYWYRQILGQKVEFLVSFYNNEISEKSEIFDDQFSVERPDGSNFTLKIRSTKLEDSAMYFCASRETGGGYGYTFGSGTRLTVV.

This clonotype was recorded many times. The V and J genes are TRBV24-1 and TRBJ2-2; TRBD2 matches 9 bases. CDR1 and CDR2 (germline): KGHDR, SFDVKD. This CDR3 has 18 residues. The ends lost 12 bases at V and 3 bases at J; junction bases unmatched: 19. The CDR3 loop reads CAASGGSTTSGYTGELFF. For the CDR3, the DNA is TGTGCCGCCTCGGGGGGCTCGACGACTAGCGGATACACCGGGGAGCTGTTTTTT.

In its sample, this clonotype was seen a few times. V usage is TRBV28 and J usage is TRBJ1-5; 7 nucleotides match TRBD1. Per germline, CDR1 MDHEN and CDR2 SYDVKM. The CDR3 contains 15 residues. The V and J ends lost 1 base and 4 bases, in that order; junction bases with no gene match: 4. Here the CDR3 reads CASSLYRGVNQPQHF. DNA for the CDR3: TGTGCCAGCAGTTTATACAGGGGTGTTAATCAGCCCCAGCATTTT.

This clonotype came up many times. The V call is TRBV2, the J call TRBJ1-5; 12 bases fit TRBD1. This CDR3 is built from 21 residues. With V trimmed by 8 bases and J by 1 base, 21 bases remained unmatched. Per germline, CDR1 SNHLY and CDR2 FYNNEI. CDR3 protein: CASRRDRGGGTGGVSNQPQHF. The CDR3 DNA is TGTGCCAGCCGCCGGGACAGGGGTGGAGGGACAGGGGGCGTAAGCAATCAGCCCCAGCATTTT.

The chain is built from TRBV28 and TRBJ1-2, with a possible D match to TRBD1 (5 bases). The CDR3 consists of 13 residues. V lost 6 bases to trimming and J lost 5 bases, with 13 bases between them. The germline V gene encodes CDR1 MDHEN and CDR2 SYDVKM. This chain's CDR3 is CASRAGDLYGYTF. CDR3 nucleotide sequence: TGTGCCAGCAGGGCGGGGGACCTTTATGGCTACACCTTC.

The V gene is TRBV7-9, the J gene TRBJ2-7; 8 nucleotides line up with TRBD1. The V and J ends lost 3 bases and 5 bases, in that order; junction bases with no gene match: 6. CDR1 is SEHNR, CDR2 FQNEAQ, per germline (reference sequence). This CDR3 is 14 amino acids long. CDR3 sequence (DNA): TGTGCCAGCAGCTTGGGGGCAGGGGGCCACGAGCAGTACTTC. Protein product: CASSLGAGGHEQYF.

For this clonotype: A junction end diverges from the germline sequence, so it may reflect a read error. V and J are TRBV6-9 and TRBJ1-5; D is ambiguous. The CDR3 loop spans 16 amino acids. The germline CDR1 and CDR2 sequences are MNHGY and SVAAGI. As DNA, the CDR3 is TGCGCCAGCAGCCGGGGAGTTGAGTGGTGCAATCAGCCCCAGCATTTT. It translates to CASSRGVEWCNQPQHF.

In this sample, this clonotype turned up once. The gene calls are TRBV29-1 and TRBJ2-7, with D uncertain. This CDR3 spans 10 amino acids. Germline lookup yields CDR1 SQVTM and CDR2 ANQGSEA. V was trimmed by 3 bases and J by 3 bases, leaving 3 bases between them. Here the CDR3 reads CSVEDYEQYF. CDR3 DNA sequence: TGCAGCGTTGAGGACTACGAGCAGTACTTC.

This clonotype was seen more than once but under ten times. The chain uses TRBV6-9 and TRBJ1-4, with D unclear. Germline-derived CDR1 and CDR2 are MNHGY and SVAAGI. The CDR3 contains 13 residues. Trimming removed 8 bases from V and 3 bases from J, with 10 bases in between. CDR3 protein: CASCQVPNEKLFF. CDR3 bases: TGTGCCAGCTGTCAGGTTCCTAATGAAAAACTGTTTTTT.

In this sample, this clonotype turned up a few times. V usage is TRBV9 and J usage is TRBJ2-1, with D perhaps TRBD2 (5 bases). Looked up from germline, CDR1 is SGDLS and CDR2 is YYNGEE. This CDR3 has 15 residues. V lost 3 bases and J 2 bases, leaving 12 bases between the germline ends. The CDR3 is CASSAAGEAYNEQFF. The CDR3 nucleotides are TGTGCCAGCAGCGCGGCGGGTGAAGCCTACAATGAGCAGTTCTTC.

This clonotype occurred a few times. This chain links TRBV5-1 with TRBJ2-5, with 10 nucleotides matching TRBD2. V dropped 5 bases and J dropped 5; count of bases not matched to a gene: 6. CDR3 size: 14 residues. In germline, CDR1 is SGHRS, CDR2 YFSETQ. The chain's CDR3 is CASSLLAGSETQYF. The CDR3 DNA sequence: TGCGCCAGCAGTCTACTAGCGGGATCGGAGACCCAGTACTTC.

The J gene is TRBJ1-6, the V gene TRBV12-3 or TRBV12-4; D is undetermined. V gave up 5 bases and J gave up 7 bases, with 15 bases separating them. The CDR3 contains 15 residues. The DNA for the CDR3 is TGTGCCAGCAGTCGGCAGATCGGGATGAATTCACCCCTCCACTTT. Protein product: CASSRQIGMNSPLHF.

CDR3 residues: CATSGTSGYNEQFF. The CDR3 DNA is TGTGCCACCTCCGGGACTAGCGGTTACAATGAGCAGTTCTTC. The chain joins TRBV15 to TRBJ2-1, with TRBD2 identical over 11 bases. Trimming took 8 bases from V and 4 from J; bases not matched to a gene: 4. Germline CDR1 LNHNV, CDR2 YYDKDF (reference sequence). This CDR3 has 14 amino acids.

The CDR3 DNA follows: TGCAGTGCCCCTACCGGGACTAGCGGGGTACATGAGCAGTTCTTC. This codes for CSAPTGTSGVHEQFF. The chain has TRBV20-1 and TRBJ2-1, with 13 bases matching TRBD2. Unmatched junction bases numbered 10, after V lost 6 bases and J lost 8 bases. The CDR3 covers 15 residues. CDR1 is DFQATT, CDR2 SNEGSKA, per germline (reference sequence).

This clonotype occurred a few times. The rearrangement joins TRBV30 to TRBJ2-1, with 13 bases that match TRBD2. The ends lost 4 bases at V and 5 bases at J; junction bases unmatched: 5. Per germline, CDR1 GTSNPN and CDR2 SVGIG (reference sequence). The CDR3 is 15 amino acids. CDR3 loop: CAWNPGTSGDNEQFF. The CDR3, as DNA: TGTGCCTGGAACCCCGGGACTAGCGGGGACAATGAGCAGTTCTTC.